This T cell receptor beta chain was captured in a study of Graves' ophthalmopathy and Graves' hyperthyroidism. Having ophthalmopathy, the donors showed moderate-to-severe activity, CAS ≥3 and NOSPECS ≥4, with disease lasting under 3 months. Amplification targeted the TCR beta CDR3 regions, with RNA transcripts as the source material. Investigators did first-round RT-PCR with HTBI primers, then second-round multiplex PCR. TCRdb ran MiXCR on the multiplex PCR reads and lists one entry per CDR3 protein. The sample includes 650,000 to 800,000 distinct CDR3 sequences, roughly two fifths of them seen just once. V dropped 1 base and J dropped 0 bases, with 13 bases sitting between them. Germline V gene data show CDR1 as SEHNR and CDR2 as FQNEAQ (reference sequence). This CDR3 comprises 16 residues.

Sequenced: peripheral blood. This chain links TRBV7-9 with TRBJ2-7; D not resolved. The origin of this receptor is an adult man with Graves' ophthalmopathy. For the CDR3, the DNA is TGTGCCAGCAGCTTAGGTGGGCATGCGAGCTCCTACGAGCAGTACTTC. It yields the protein CASSLGGHASSYEQYF.